The T cell receptor (beta chain) described here comes from a study of blood T cell repertoires in COVID-19. Looking at the study overall: Acute and convalescent COVID-19 specimens originated in the United States, Italy and Spain. The cDNA or gDNA used as material had been derived from T cells, B-cell-depleted T cells, or PBMCs.

CDR1 is MGHDK and CDR2 is SYGVNS in the germline V gene. The CDR3 loop spans 16 amino acids. The V gene end was trimmed by 5 bases and the J gene end by 4 bases; junction bases not matched to a gene: 7. In the study's own analysis: Estimation of nucleated cell counts was performed using reference gene primer amplification. TCRdb keeps only in-frame clones here, not all; method: immunoSEQ multiplex PCR. Clone size and V and J calls were adopted from that table, with D and trimming inferred from the DNA. The sample includes roughly 15,000 clones, roughly 84% of them seen just once. This TCR came from a man aged 50 or older with active COVID-19. Specimen: peripheral blood. The chain carries TRBV25-1 and TRBJ2-1; 11 bases line up with TRBD2. CDR3 loop: CASSPLAGGIYNEQFF. CDR3 in DNA: TGTGCCAGCAGTCCGCTAGCGGGAGGCATTTACAATGAGCAGTTCTTC.